A single sample gave rise to the 17 T cell receptor beta chains below, sequenced in a study of technical replicates of blood from a few donors (dated by TCRdb to about 2017). The library was produced with the immunoSEQ multiplex PCR assay. In its TCRdb copy, this immuneACCESS table keeps in-frame sequences only and misses some clones. Where compared with another copy, unresolved V genes explain less than half of these, and the others have no known cause. Here the sample has around 70,000 clones; approximately 93% occur a single time. In total, the top ten clones hold about 0.4% of the sample. Sequenced: T cells isolated from PBMCs. These TCRs come from a human donor in good health.

The chain employs TRBV4-1 and TRBJ2-1; TRBD2 agrees at 12 bases. Germline assignment: CDR1 MGHRA and CDR2 YSYEKL. The CDR3 totals 17 residues. V lost 4 bases and J lost 4; bases outside the gene matches: 8. CDR3 in DNA: TGCGCCAGCAGCCGCGGGACTAGCGGGCAATTTTACAATGAGCAGTTCTTC. This gives the protein CASSRGTSGQFYNEQFF.

The chain uses TRBV4-1 and TRBJ1-5; no clear D gene. Germline lookup yields CDR1 MGHRA and CDR2 YSYEKL. Trimming removed 4 bases from V and 2 bases from J, with 21 bases in between. This CDR3 has 18 amino acids. The CDR3 region is CASSPLGSGEIRNQPQHF. DNA for the CDR3: TGCGCCAGCAGCCCCCTTGGTTCCGGGGAAATTCGCAATCAGCCCCAGCATTTT.

The chain links TRBV5-8 to TRBJ1-4; no clear D gene. CDR1 is SGHTS, CDR2 YDEGEE, per germline. V was trimmed by 0 bases and J by 4 bases, leaving 4 bases between them. The CDR3 is made up of 13 amino acids. CDR3 DNA sequence: TGTGCCAGCAGCTTGGCCTTTAATGAAAAACTGTTTTTT. Amino acids: CASSLAFNEKLFF.

This clone was seen once. The chain carries TRBV10-1 and TRBJ2-1, with D maybe TRBD2 (6 bases). CDR1 and CDR2 from the germline V gene are WNHNN and SYGVQD (reference sequence). V gave up 10 bases and J gave up 3 bases, with 13 bases separating them. The CDR3 runs 13 residues. The CDR3 DNA reads as TGCGCCACAGGACCGGGGGTCTACAATGAGCAGTTCTTC. Translation: CATGPGVYNEQFF.

The chain is built from TRBV7-2 and TRBJ1-2, with 8 positions matching TRBD1. Germline V gene sequence: CDR1 SGHTA, CDR2 FQGNSA. V lost 5 bases to trimming and J lost 4 bases; unmatched junction nucleotides: 6. The CDR3 runs to 14 residues. CDR3 nucleotide sequence: TGTGCCAGCAGCCAGACAGGGGCTATCTATGGCTACACCTTC. Amino acid sequence: CASSQTGAIYGYTF.

The V gene is TRBV5-4, the J gene TRBJ1-2; 9 nucleotides line up with TRBD1. V dropped 4 bases and J dropped 7; count of bases not matched to a gene: 8. Germline V gene sequence: CDR1 SGHNT, CDR2 YYREEE (reference sequence). This CDR3 region has 14 residues. The CDR3 region is CASSPSGQGGGYTF. The CDR3 region has the DNA TGTGCCAGCAGCCCTTCGGGACAGGGTGGTGGCTACACCTTC.

The chain couples TRBV15 to TRBJ1-2; the D gene is possibly TRBD1 (5 bases). The CDR3 spans 14 residues. Germline V lookup: CDR1 LNHNV, CDR2 YYDKDF (reference sequence). V was shortened by 1 base and J by 0 bases, with 6 bases between the two germline ends. CDR3 DNA: TGTGCCACCAGCAGAGGACAGACTAACTATGGCTACACCTTC. This codes for CATSRGQTNYGYTF.

The chain links TRBV6-5 to TRBJ2-7, with 13 nucleotides matching TRBD2. V shed 2 bases and J 3 bases; nucleotides not matched to a gene: 4. Germline V gene sequence: CDR1 MNHEY, CDR2 SVGAGI. This CDR3 is 16 amino acids long. The CDR3 DNA reads as TGTGCCAGCAGTTACGGAAGACTAGCGGGAGGCTACGAGCAGTACTTC. This translates into CASSYGRLAGGYEQYF.

The J gene is TRBJ1-1, the V gene TRBV19; 7 nucleotides agree with TRBD1. The CDR3 runs 16 residues. V was pared by 0 bases and J by 0 bases, with 4 bases of the junction left unmatched. From germline, CDR1 is LNHDA and CDR2 SQIVND (reference sequence). In DNA form, the CDR3 reads TGTGCCAGTAGTATAGATAACAGGGGCTTGAACACTGAAGCTTTCTTT. It translates to CASSIDNRGLNTEAFF.

This clone turned up a few times. The chain combines TRBV6-5 with TRBJ1-1; TRBD1 matches 7 bases. The CDR3 extends over 13 amino acids. V shed 7 bases, J shed 4 bases, and the junction held 6 bases outside the gene matches. The V gene's germline CDR1 is MNHEY and CDR2 SVGAGI. CDR3 residues: CASTRTGSTEAFF. CDR3 DNA: TGTGCCAGCACCAGGACAGGAAGCACTGAAGCTTTCTTT.

The chain has TRBV5-4 and TRBJ2-5; 11 bases map to TRBD2. The CDR3 spans 15 residues. The junction had 7 bases not matched to a gene; V was cut back by 4 bases and J by 5 bases. Germline V gene data show CDR1 as SGHNT and CDR2 as YYREEE (reference sequence). CDR3 residues: CASSKLAGDGETQYF. The CDR3 nucleotides are TGTGCCAGCAGCAAACTAGCGGGAGATGGGGAGACCCAGTACTTC.

This chain joins TRBV5-6 and TRBJ2-3, with TRBD2 matching 14 bases. V was pared by 6 bases and J by 11 bases, with 17 bases of the junction left unmatched. This CDR3 region has 17 residues. The germline gives CDR1 SGHDT, CDR2 YYEEEE. The chain's CDR3 is CASTPRLGLAGDQGQYF. The CDR3 region has the DNA TGTGCCAGCACCCCTAGGTTGGGACTAGCGGGGGACCAAGGGCAGTATTTT.

The gene calls are TRBV27 and TRBJ1-2, with D possibly being TRBD1 (5 bases). Deletions cut 2 bases from V and 10 bases from J, with 14 bases between. The CDR3 spans 13 residues. CDR1 MNHEY and CDR2 SMNVEV come from the germline V gene (reference sequence). The CDR3 loop is CASSLAGLRDYTF. CDR3 nucleotide sequence: TGTGCCAGCAGTTTAGCGGGGCTACGGGACTACACCTTC.

The chain joins TRBV6-6 to TRBJ1-2; D unresolved. Trimming cost V 2 bases and J 4 bases, with 11 bases left between them. Per germline, CDR1 MNHNY and CDR2 SVGAGI (reference sequence). The CDR3 length is 14 residues. The DNA of the CDR3 is TGTGCCAGCAGTTACCTACCCGCGGGCTATGGCTACACCTTC. Its translation: CASSYLPAGYGYTF.

J is TRBJ1-1 and V is TRBV30, with D perhaps matching TRBD1 (5 bases). CDR1 and CDR2 (germline): GTSNPN, SVGIG (reference sequence). This CDR3 has 14 amino acids. Deletions cut 5 bases from V and 9 bases from J, with 22 bases between. The CDR3 protein is CAWEASNRRRKAFF. The CDR3 bases are TGTGCCTGGGAGGCAAGCAACAGGAGACGTAAAGCTTTCTTT.

This rearrangement joins TRBV25-1 to TRBJ2-6; tentative D call: TRBD1 (6 bases). The CDR3 extends over 18 amino acids. CDR1 MGHDK and CDR2 SYGVNS come from the germline V gene. The V gene lost 3 bases and the J gene lost 0 bases, with 15 bases spanning the gap. This CDR3 is CASSDRTDPSSGANVLTF. For the CDR3, the DNA is TGTGCCAGCAGTGATCGGACAGACCCGAGCTCTGGGGCCAACGTCCTGACTTTC.

CDR3 sequence (DNA): TGTGCCAGCTCACTCAATGGTGCAGGGCATAATGGCTACACCTTC. It specifies CASSLNGAGHNGYTF. The genes are TRBV18 and TRBJ1-2; tentative D call: TRBD1 (5 bases). The CDR3 is 15 residues long. The germline V and J ends were trimmed by 4 bases and 6 bases, with 18 bases remaining between them. CDR1 is KGHSH, CDR2 LQKENI, per germline.